This TCR beta chain was sequenced for a study of blood T cell repertoires in COVID-19. Overall study: Samples taken during acute and convalescent COVID-19 were collected in the United States, Italy and Spain. In each case, the material was cDNA or gDNA derived from T cells, B-cell-depleted T cells, or PBMCs.

Germline V CDR1 and CDR2: MNHEY, SVGEGT. V shed 1 base and J shed 10 bases, with 14 bases lying between them. This CDR3 has 15 amino acids. Authors' analysis steps: Reference gene primer amplification in the assay estimated nucleated cell counts. Method: immunoSEQ multiplex PCR; TCRdb's copy keeps in-frame clones and lacks some. V and J calls and clone size are those listed in that table; D and trimming were worked out from the DNA. This sample has approximately 70,000 clones, with about 91% found just once. This chain connects TRBV6-2 or TRBV6-3 to TRBJ1-6; D may be TRBD1 (5 bases). The TCR originated in a human donor with active COVID-19. The donor label of this sample is uncertain. The source material was peripheral blood. This CDR3 reads CASSYFGGMGSPLHF. Written as DNA, the CDR3 is TGTGCCAGCAGTTACTTCGGGGGGATGGGATCACCCCTCCACTTT.